Listed below are T cell receptor beta chains from one sample, sequenced in a study of blood T cell repertoires in COVID-19. TCRdb's copy holds only in-frame clones and misses some; the assay was immunoSEQ multiplex PCR. Among 130,000 to 150,000 clones listed, approximately 90% were seen once. Material: peripheral blood. These receptors were taken from a woman aged 45-59 years with acute or convalescent COVID-19. The CDR3 runs from the conserved cysteine through the conserved F or W. Fields, in order: V gene, D gene, J gene, clone size, CDR3 protein, CDR3 DNA. D genes are given only for firm matches. A row's size may be missing; if present it is once, few, many or a size class.

>TRBV9|.|TRBJ1-1|once
CASSVGGPQARSAFF
TGTGCCAGCAGCGTAGGGGGGCCTCAGGCCCGATCGGCTTTCTTT
>TRBV5-1|.|TRBJ2-3|.
CASSLAGTDTQYF
TGCGCCAGCAGCTTGGCCGGGACAGATACGCAGTATTTT
>TRBV2|.|TRBJ1-2|.
CASSEAQGVSYGYTF
TGTGCCAGCAGTGAAGCCCAGGGCGTGAGCTATGGCTACACCTTC
>TRBV24-1|TRBD1|TRBJ1-2|.
CATRDTGGNYGYTF
TGTGCCACCAGGGATACAGGGGGCAACTATGGCTACACCTTC
>TRBV24-1|TRBD2|TRBJ2-1|.
CATSDPSGGAYNEQFF
TGTGCCACCAGTGACCCTAGCGGGGGGGCTTACAATGAGCAGTTCTTC
>TRBV11-2|TRBD2|TRBJ2-1|.
CASQIVAGGPNEQFF
TGTGCCAGCCAGATCGTAGCGGGAGGGCCCAATGAGCAGTTCTTC
>TRBV12-2|.|TRBJ2-7|.
CASRSPGLYYEQYF
TGTGCAAGTCGCTCCCCGGGACTTTACTACGAGCAGTACTTC
>TRBV18|.|TRBJ1-2|once
CASSPQGGTNYGYTF
TGTGCCAGCTCACCGCAGGGTGGAACTAACTATGGCTACACCTTC
>TRBV7-6|.|TRBJ2-7|.
CASSSRGEDDEQYF
TGTGCCAGCAGCTCCAGGGGGGAGGACGACGAGCAGTACTTC
>TRBV11-2|TRBD2|TRBJ2-5|.
CASSFLAGGGETQYF
TGTGCCAGCAGCTTCCTAGCGGGAGGGGGAGAGACCCAGTACTTC
>TRBV19|.|TRBJ1-1|.
CASSIAGWTEAFF
TGTGCCAGTAGTATCGCAGGTTGGACTGAAGCTTTCTTT
>TRBV6-1|TRBD2|TRBJ2-2|.
CASSEWRGDTGELFF
TGTGCCAGCAGTGAGTGGCGGGGGGACACCGGGGAGCTGTTTTTT
>TRBV5-4|TRBD1|TRBJ2-7|.
CASSLKGTAEQYF
TGTGCCAGCAGCTTGAAAGGGACAGCCGAGCAGTACTTC
>TRBV27|TRBD1|TRBJ2-7|.
CASSPLSTGSLSYEQYF
TGTGCCAGCAGCCCCCTTTCGACAGGGAGTCTCTCCTACGAGCAGTACTTC
>TRBV24-1|.|TRBJ2-3|.
CATTERGTDTQYF
TGTGCCACCACAGAGCGGGGCACAGATACGCAGTATTTT
>TRBV5-4|.|TRBJ1-6|once
CASSSREDGNSPLHF
TGTGCCAGCAGCTCTCGGGAGGACGGGAATTCACCCCTCCACTTT
>TRBV27|.|TRBJ2-3|.
CASSLLPGPSTDTQYF
TGTGCCAGCAGTTTATTGCCAGGCCCGAGCACAGATACGCAGTATTTT
>TRBV11-2|TRBD1|TRBJ1-2|.
CASSLGWTGYGYTF
TGTGCCAGCAGCTTGGGCTGGACAGGATACGGCTACACCTTC
>TRBV6-1|TRBD2|TRBJ2-3|.
CASSDLASGSWVGDTQYF
TGTGCCAGCAGTGATCTTGCTAGCGGGAGTTGGGTGGGAGATACGCAGTATTTT
>TRBV2|TRBD1|TRBJ2-7|once
CASSGQGYYEQYF
TGTGCCAGCAGTGGACAGGGTTACTACGAGCAGTACTTC
>TRBV4-1|.|TRBJ1-4|.
CASSHLVSGVAANEKLFF
TGCGCCAGCAGCCACCTCGTCTCAGGGGTGGCAGCTAATGAAAAACTGTTTTTT
>TRBV9|TRBD2|TRBJ2-1|.
CASSDPRGGDYNEQFF
TGTGCCAGCAGTGACCCTCGCGGGGGGGACTACAATGAGCAGTTCTTC
>TRBV30|.|TRBJ1-1|.
CAWSTMANTEAFF
TGTGCCTGGAGTACTATGGCGAACACTGAAGCTTTCTTT
>TRBV7-8|TRBD2|TRBJ2-1|.
CASSRRLAGGYNEQFF
TGTGCCAGCAGCAGGAGACTAGCGGGAGGTTACAATGAGCAGTTCTTC
>TRBV25-1|TRBD2|TRBJ2-5|.
CASSARLASFQETQYF
TGTGCCAGCAGTGCCCGACTAGCCAGTTTCCAAGAGACCCAGTACTTC
>TRBV3-1/TRBV3-2|.|TRBJ2-5|.
CASSQARVETQYF
TGTGCCAGCAGCCAAGCACGAGTAGAGACCCAGTACTTC
>TRBV6-4|TRBD1|TRBJ1-5|.
CASSGTDYSNQPQHF
TGTGCCAGCAGCGGGACAGATTATAGCAATCAGCCCCAGCATTTT
>TRBV19|.|TRBJ1-6|.
CASSTDGYNSPLHF
TGTGCCAGTAGTACAGACGGGTATAATTCACCCCTCCACTTT
>TRBV5-4|TRBD1|TRBJ1-2|.
CASSMDRVGYGYTF
TGTGCCAGCAGCATGGACAGGGTCGGGTATGGCTACACCTTC
>TRBV7-9|TRBD2|TRBJ2-1|.
CASSWTSGGALDEQFF
TGTGCCAGCAGCTGGACTAGCGGGGGGGCCTTAGATGAGCAGTTCTTC
>TRBV24-1|TRBD2|TRBJ2-1|few
CATSASSGRANEQFF
TGTGCCACCAGTGCCTCTAGCGGGAGGGCCAATGAGCAGTTCTTC
>TRBV25-1|.|TRBJ2-7|few
CASNRVWEQYF
TGTGCCAGCAACAGGGTCTGGGAGCAGTACTTC
>TRBV7-8|.|TRBJ1-4|.
CASSPPGESNEKLFF
TGTGCCAGCAGCCCTCCGGGGGAATCTAATGAAAAACTGTTTTTT
>TRBV2|.|TRBJ1-2|.
CASSVETGFNYGYTF
TGTGCCAGCAGTGTTGAGACAGGTTTTAACTATGGCTACACCTTC
>TRBV7-3|TRBD1|TRBJ2-7|few
CASSPTGTGYEQYF
TGTGCCAGCAGCCCCACCGGGACAGGGTACGAGCAGTACTTC
>TRBV12-5|TRBD1|TRBJ2-5|.
CASGFRGGQGEETQYF
TGTGCTAGTGGTTTCCGTGGCGGACAGGGGGAGGAGACCCAGTACTTC
>TRBV5-1|.|TRBJ2-3|.
CASSPNPRGEDTQYF
TGCGCCAGCAGCCCGAATCCCAGGGGGGAAGATACGCAGTATTTT
>TRBV7-9|.|TRBJ2-7|.
CASSFNLGRNEQYF
TGTGCCAGCAGCTTCAATTTAGGGAGGAACGAGCAGTACTTC
>TRBV25-1|TRBD1|TRBJ2-7|.
CASMPGQVSYEQYF
TGTGCCAGCATGCCGGGACAGGTCTCCTACGAGCAGTACTTC
>TRBV6-2/TRBV6-3|TRBD1|TRBJ2-1|.
CASSTTGDEQFF
TGTGCCAGCAGTACTACAGGGGATGAGCAGTTCTTC
>TRBV11-2|.|TRBJ1-6|.
CASSSLGGNSPLHF
TGTGCCAGCAGCTCCTTGGGGGGAAATTCACCCCTCCACTTT
>TRBV30|.|TRBJ1-6|.
CAWSSPGSNSPLHF
TGTGCCTGGAGTAGTCCAGGTAGTAACTCACCCCTCCACTTT
>TRBV6-5|.|TRBJ1-2|.
CASQGGVGGYTF
TGTGCCAGCCAGGGCGGGGTAGGCGGCTACACCTTC
>TRBV5-1|.|TRBJ1-4|.
CASSLGKTVTNEKLFF
TGCGCCAGCAGCTTGGGAAAGACAGTAACTAATGAAAAACTGTTTTTT
>TRBV7-3|TRBD1|TRBJ2-1|.
CASSPAGTGVYNEQFF
TGTGCCAGCAGCCCGGCGGGGACAGGGGTCTACAATGAGCAGTTCTTC
>TRBV27|.|TRBJ1-5|.
CASRSNPSNQPQHF
TGTGCCAGCAGGTCTAATCCCTCTAATCAGCCCCAGCATTTT
>TRBV5-1|.|TRBJ1-3|once
CASSLAGMSFTGNTIYF
TGCGCCAGCAGCTTGGCGGGTATGTCCTTCACCGGAAACACCATATATTTT
>TRBV27|TRBD2|TRBJ2-1|.
CASSPRLAGGPGNEQFF
TGTGCCAGCAGTCCCCGGCTAGCGGGGGGGCCGGGGAATGAGCAGTTCTTC
>TRBV7-2|.|TRBJ1-2|.
CASSLEAGADYGYTF
TGTGCCAGCAGCTTAGAGGCAGGGGCGGACTATGGCTACACCTTC
>TRBV5-1|TRBD2|TRBJ2-5|.
CASSLAGRLAGGGETQYF
TGCGCCAGCAGCTTGGCCGGTCGGCTAGCGGGAGGGGGAGAGACCCAGTACTTC
>TRBV6-1|TRBD1|TRBJ1-1|.
CASSENGATGAENTEAFF
TGTGCCAGCAGTGAAAACGGAGCGACAGGGGCCGAGAACACTGAAGCTTTCTTT
>TRBV6-6|TRBD2|TRBJ2-5|.
CASSYLAGGPQETQYF
TGTGCCAGCAGTTACCTAGCGGGAGGGCCTCAAGAGACCCAGTACTTC
>TRBV30|.|TRBJ1-1|.
CAWSPGTEAFF
TGTGCCTGGAGTCCAGGGACTGAAGCTTTCTTT
>TRBV7-2|TRBD1|TRBJ2-5|.
CASTGQVMYQETQYF
TGTGCCAGCACGGGACAGGTGATGTACCAAGAGACCCAGTACTTC
>TRBV5-8|TRBD1|TRBJ1-4|.
CASSHPGGNEKLFF
TGTGCCAGCAGCCACCCAGGGGGAAATGAAAAACTGTTTTTT